These 3 T cell receptor beta chains were all obtained from the same sample, sequenced in a study of blood T cell repertoires in COVID-19. Sequencing was performed with immunoSEQ multiplex PCR; in TCRdb, only in-frame clones are kept and a portion is missing. The sample yields some 80,000 clones, more than 75% seen once. The material sequenced was peripheral blood. The receptors derive from a woman older than 75 with active or convalescent COVID-19.

J is TRBJ2-3 and V is TRBV11-3, with TRBD2 identical over 15 bases. There are 16 residues in the CDR3. Germline trimming cut 5 bases from V and 7 bases from J; bases unmatched to any gene: 7. Germline assignment: CDR1 SGHNT and CDR2 YENEEA. CDR3: CASSPGLAGGRNTQYF. The CDR3 DNA reads TGTGCCAGCAGCCCCGGACTAGCGGGGGGGCGAAATACGCAGTATTTT.

In its sample, this clone was seen once. In DNA, the CDR3 is TGTGCCAGCAGCGGTTTGGACACGGTCGGAAACACCATATATTTT. This sequence encodes CASSGLDTVGNTIYF. V is TRBV2 and J is TRBJ1-3, with D maybe TRBD1 (5 bases). The CDR3 sequence is 15 residues long. Germline values: CDR1 SNHLY, CDR2 FYNNEI. The V end was cut by 6 bases, the J end by 4 bases, with 16 bases between.

The rearrangement links TRBV27 to TRBJ2-7; 11 bases are shared with TRBD2. Germline values: CDR1 MNHEY, CDR2 SMNVEV (reference sequence). With V trimmed by 7 bases and J by 2 bases, 7 bases remained unmatched. This CDR3 spans 15 amino acids. The CDR3 DNA follows: TGTGCCAGCACAAGACTAGCGGGAATCACCTACGAGCAGTACTTC. Its translation is CASTRLAGITYEQYF.